Below are 26 T cell receptor beta chains sequenced from a single sample in a study of monozygotic twins with inflammatory bowel disease. Each CDR3 protein gets one entry in TCRdb, which reprocessed the 5' RACE reads and gives no DNA. Found here are more than 300,000 distinct CDR3 sequences; the top ten clones hold roughly 2.6%. Source material: blood. The source is a human donor with ulcerative colitis or Crohn's disease, or a healthy co-twin of an affected twin (not recorded which).

The CDR3 spells CASSMPGLAGGKDTDTQYF. The J gene is TRBJ2-3, the V gene TRBV12-3 or TRBV12-4; TCRdb's assignment of TRBD2 cannot be checked, as there is no DNA. The CDR3 has 19 residues.

The chain uses TRBV12-5 and TRBJ2-1; the D gene TCRdb calls, TRBD1, cannot be checked with no DNA. CDR1 and CDR2 from the germline V gene are LGHNT and FRNRAP. The CDR3 has 16 residues. CDR3 amino acids: CASGLPQGSGYNEQFF.

The chain uses TRBV20-1 and TRBJ2-3; TCRdb's assignment of TRBD1 cannot be checked, as there is no DNA. CDR1 and CDR2 from the germline V gene are DFQATT and SNEGSKA (reference sequence). The CDR3 runs 14 residues. CDR3 in amino acids: CSASGTGPTDTQYF.

The chain uses TRBV2 and TRBJ2-3; TCRdb's D call of TRBD2 is untestable without DNA. This CDR3 has 16 amino acids. In germline, CDR1 is SNHLY, CDR2 FYNNEI. CDR3 residues: CASSRISGVYTDTQYF.

V and J are TRBV20-1 and TRBJ2-7; TCRdb's assignment of TRBD2 cannot be checked, as there is no DNA. Germline assignment: CDR1 DFQATT and CDR2 SNEGSKA (reference sequence). The CDR3 spans 12 residues. CDR3 region: CSAPSGFYEQYF.

This sequence joins TRBV20-1 and TRBJ2-2; checking the TCRdb D call of TRBD2 is not possible without DNA. The CDR3 is made up of 13 amino acids. Germline CDR1 DFQATT, CDR2 SNEGSKA (reference sequence). This CDR3 reads CSAPRRDNGELFF.

V and J are TRBV12-3 or TRBV12-4 and TRBJ1-4. This CDR3 is built from 11 residues. The CDR3 reads CASSYNEKLFF.

The chain is built from TRBV7-3 and TRBJ2-1; as DNA is missing, the TRBD2 call by TCRdb cannot be tested. The CDR3 length is 16 residues. Germline V gene data show CDR1 as SGHTA and CDR2 as FQGTGA. The chain's CDR3 is CASSLARRGEANEQFF.

The rearrangement links TRBV3-1 to TRBJ2-6. Germline V gene sequence: CDR1 LGHDT, CDR2 YNNKEL (reference sequence). The CDR3 is 15 residues long. CDR3 amino acids: CASSLRNSGANVLTF. Filled out from reference TRBV3-1 and TRBJ2-6, the complete variable domain reads DTAVSQTPKYLVTQMGNDKSIKCEQNLGHDTMYWYKQDSKKFLKIMFSYNNKELIINETVPNRFSPKSPDKAHLNLHINSLELGDSAVYFCASSLRNSGANVLTFGAGSRLTVL.

The V and J genes are TRBV7-9 and TRBJ2-7; TCRdb's D call of TRBD1 is untestable without DNA. The CDR3 contains 14 residues. Germline loops: CDR1 SEHNR, CDR2 FQNEAQ (reference sequence). The CDR3 loop is CASSLDRGAYEQYF.

The rearrangement joins TRBV11-2 to TRBJ2-7; lacking DNA, the TRBD1 call made by TCRdb goes unchecked. The CDR3 consists of 14 residues. Germline CDR1 SGHAT, CDR2 FQNNGV. The CDR3 protein is CASSSNREYYEQYF.

The genes are TRBV4-1 and TRBJ1-4; TCRdb lists TRBD1, though no DNA is available to test this call. Germline V lookup: CDR1 MGHRA, CDR2 YSYEKL. This CDR3 is built from 13 residues. This CDR3 is CASSLRGIEKLFF.

This chain connects TRBV4-2 to TRBJ1-4; absent DNA, TCRdb's TRBD1 call cannot be checked. CDR1 is LGHNA, CDR2 YNFKEQ, per germline. The CDR3 covers 16 residues. CDR3 amino acids: CASSRTGGAANEKLFF.

The chain carries TRBV7-6 and TRBJ2-3; TCRdb gives TRBD2 as the D gene, but with no DNA this cannot be confirmed. This CDR3 contains 14 residues. CDR1 and CDR2 from the germline V gene are SGHVS and FNYEAQ. CDR3 residues: CASSLGGIADTQYF.

The CDR3 reads CSARELAVTGELFF. The chain recombines TRBV20-1 with TRBJ2-2; without DNA, the TCRdb call of TRBD2 cannot be checked. The CDR3 spans 14 residues. The V gene's germline CDR1 is DFQATT and CDR2 SNEGSKA (reference sequence).

The chain uses TRBV12-3 or TRBV12-4 and TRBJ1-2. This CDR3 has 13 amino acids. CDR3 amino acids: CASTGGMGSGYTF.

The chain combines TRBV5-1 with TRBJ2-3. CDR1 and CDR2 (germline): SGHRS, YFSETQ. This CDR3 spans 13 amino acids. The CDR3 here is CASSLMSPDTQYF. The variable domain in full, with the rest retrieved from reference TRBV5-1 and TRBJ2-3, is KAGVTQTPRYLIKTRGQQVTLSCSPISGHRSVSWYQQTPGQGLQFLFEYFSETQRNKGNFPGRFSGRQFSNSRSEMNVSTLELGDSALYLCASSLMSPDTQYFGPGTRLTVL.

The rearrangement uses TRBV27 and TRBJ2-7; TCRdb gives TRBD1 as the D gene, but with no DNA this cannot be confirmed. The CDR3 is 16 amino acids. Germline loops: CDR1 MNHEY, CDR2 SMNVEV (reference sequence). This chain's CDR3 is CASSWSAGDPSYEQYF.

This rearrangement joins TRBV28 to TRBJ2-5; the D gene TCRdb calls, TRBD2, cannot be checked with no DNA. Germline CDR1 is MDHEN and CDR2 is SYDVKM. The CDR3 spans 17 residues. The CDR3: CASSYVGRGGTQETQYF. The variable domain in full, with the rest retrieved from reference TRBV28 and TRBJ2-5, is DVKVTQSSRYLVKRTGEKVFLECVQDMDHENMFWYRQDPGLGLRLIYFSYDVKMKEKGDIPEGYSVSREKKERFSLILESASTNQTSMYLCASSYVGRGGTQETQYFGPGTRLLVL.

The CDR3 sequence: CASTWGQGMNTEAFF. The chain couples TRBV5-1 to TRBJ1-1. The germline V gene has CDR1 SGHRS and CDR2 YFSETQ. CDR3 length: 15 amino acids.

The chain combines TRBV6-1 with TRBJ1-5. This CDR3 is 13 amino acids long. The germline gives CDR1 MNHNS, CDR2 SASEGT. CDR3 in amino acids: CASSGGWNQPQHF.

The genes are TRBV10-3 and TRBJ1-6; with no DNA, the TCRdb D assignment of TRBD1 cannot be verified. Germline-derived CDR1 and CDR2 are ENHRY and SYGVKD. The CDR3 consists of 16 residues. This chain's CDR3 is CAISEDRGPLNSPLHF.

This sequence joins TRBV12-3 or TRBV12-4 and TRBJ2-2; TCRdb proposes TRBD2, but this gene call is untestable without DNA. The CDR3 length is 12 residues. CDR3 residues: CASTSHVGELFF.

The chain has TRBV21-1 and TRBJ2-5. TRBV21-1 is listed as a pseudogene. The CDR3 has 15 amino acids. The CDR3 spells CASSKAASNQETQYF.

This sequence joins TRBV6-2 or TRBV6-3 and TRBJ2-1. This CDR3 has 14 amino acids. Germline loops: CDR1 MNHEY, CDR2 SVGEGT. CDR3: CASSYVSSYNEQFF.

The rearrangement links TRBV7-9 to TRBJ2-3; TCRdb gives TRBD2 as the D gene, but with no DNA this cannot be confirmed. Germline V CDR1 and CDR2: SEHNR, FQNEAQ (reference sequence). The CDR3 contains 17 residues. CDR3 sequence reads: CASSRGLAGGRVDTQYF.